This passage covers 3 T cell receptor beta chains from one sample sequenced in a study of T cells after yellow fever vaccination. MiXCR was run by TCRdb on the 5' RACE reads, yielding one entry per CDR3 protein. The data contain approximately 300,000 distinct CDR3 sequences, around a tenth of them singletons. Sequencing was performed on CD4+ T cells sorted from PBMCs, taken 45 days after the yellow fever booster vaccination. The receptor source for this set is a man younger than 30 who received the YFV17D yellow fever vaccine.

V usage is TRBV21-1 and J usage is TRBJ2-7; the table's D call of TRBD1 was not tested on the DNA. TRBV21-1 has pseudogene status. The CDR3 extends over 13 amino acids. The CDR3 DNA sequence: TGTGCCAGCAGCGTGGGGGGCTTGGACGAGCAGTACGTC. This encodes CASSVGGLDEQYV.

V and J are TRBV6-5 and TRBJ1-6, with D unclear. V lost 6 bases and J lost 10, with 16 bases in between. The length of the CDR3 is 14 residues. Germline V gene lookup returns CDR1 MNHEY and CDR2 SVGAGI. The DNA of the CDR3 is TGTGCCAGCAGGCCCGACTATGAAAGATCACCCCTCCACTTT. This gives the protein CASRPDYERSPLHF.

This clonotype was picked up many times. The V call is TRBV5-1, the J call TRBJ1-6, with a weak D call TRBD1 (5 bases). Trimming shortened V by 0 bases and J by 5 bases, and 9 bases separated the two germline ends. Germline assignment: CDR1 SGHRS and CDR2 YFSETQ. The CDR3 contains 15 residues. The CDR3 nucleotides are TGCGCCAGCAGCTTGGGACAGCTTGATAATTCACCCCTCCACTTT. This encodes CASSLGQLDNSPLHF.